This T cell receptor (beta chain) was sequenced during a study of PD-L1 blockade in urothelial cancer. Looking at the study overall: Patients commenced intravenous atezolizumab, 1,200 mg every 3 weeks, in the mid-2010s. Blood analysis was done at 3 weeks (second dose) and 6 weeks after treatment began. Findings and caveats of the study: Durable-benefit cases showed more tumor-associated blood clone expansion at 3 weeks.

V was clipped by 0 bases and J by 6 bases, with 12 bases between them. The CDR3 spans 15 residues. The germline V gene has CDR1 SGHDN and CDR2 FVKESK. Only in-frame clones appear in the TCRdb table, and some are missing; sequencing was by immunoSEQ multiplex PCR. The data show roughly 43,000 clones, around 81% seen once. Only a few counts were recorded for this clone. The antigen remains unidentified. The sample's time point: pretreatment peripheral blood. Metastatic or locally advanced urothelial carcinoma was present in the patients. The rearrangement joins TRBV14 to TRBJ2-1; D may be TRBD1 (5 bases). The source of this sequence is a man aged 55 to 69 with urothelial cancer. The material sequenced was PBMCs, taken around atezolizumab (anti-PD-L1) treatment. CDR3 protein: CASSQEMGRFNEQFF. The CDR3 coding sequence is TGTGCCAGCAGCCAAGAAATGGGGCGGTTCAATGAGCAGTTCTTC.